The T cell receptor (beta chain) described here comes from a study of blood T cells in healthy people across ages. Study outcomes and limitations: Nothing was known about donor CMV status, and this possibly confounded expanded clonotype changes. Long-lived and aged donors differed, with more naive CD4+ cells and higher diversity in the long-lived.

Combining a sample-barcoded 5' primer with a J-beta primer mix, a second PCR ran for 7 to 11 cycles. Each cDNA molecule was tagged by a template-switch adaptor with 12 random nucleotides. Each CDR3 protein gets one entry after TCRdb re-called the 5' RACE reads with MiXCR. The table records about 650,000 distinct CDR3 sequences, less than 40% of them present only once. Germline V gene sequence: CDR1 SGHRS, CDR2 YFSETQ. CDR3 length: 13 residues. V dropped 5 bases and J dropped 6 bases, with 14 bases sitting between them. This clonotype was counted many times. Its antigen is not known. Every participating donor contributed approximately 9.5 milliliters of peripheral blood through a draw.

The clonotype comes from a woman older than 75 in good health. Material for sequencing was blood. The chain joins TRBV5-1 to TRBJ2-5; a possible D gene is TRBD1 (6 bases). CDR3 coding DNA: TGCGCCAGCAGTAGGGACACTCGACAGACCCAGTACTTC. It encodes CASSRDTRQTQYF.